One and the same sample provided the 4 T cell receptor beta chains below, sequenced in a study of CD4 T cells in relation to SARS-CoV-2 and coronaviruses. The antigens these receptors bind are not known. Unexposed donor CD4+ T cells date from about 2011-2018, before the COVID-19 pandemic. Isolation of CD4+ T cells took place after approximately 10 days in culture. Measured with immunoSEQ multiplex PCR; TCRdb has only the in-frame clones, and not every one. The data show about 22,000 clones, less than 70% seen once. Sequenced material: CD4+ T cells from PBMCs, cultured in vitro. These receptors came from a human donor in good health.

CDR3 sequence: CASRPQAGEQFF. The CDR3 nucleotides read TGTGCCAGCAGGCCCCAGGCGGGAGAGCAGTTCTTC. This rearrangement joins TRBV25-1 to TRBJ2-1; weak D call: TRBD2 (6 bases). Trimming cost V 6 bases and J 10 bases, with 13 bases left between them. Per the germline V gene, CDR1 is MGHDK and CDR2 is SYGVNS. CDR3 length: 12 amino acids. Together with reference TRBV25-1 and TRBJ2-1, the CDR3 gives the full variable domain: EADIYQTPRYLVIGTGKKITLECSQTMGHDKMYWYQQDPGMELHLIHYSYGVNSTEKGDLSSESTVSRIRTEHFPLTLESARPSHTSQYLCASRPQAGEQFFGPGTRLTVL.

The genes are TRBV5-1 and TRBJ2-5; D might be TRBD2 (7 bases). The CDR3 has 14 residues. V was shortened by 4 bases and J by 1 base, with 11 bases between the two germline ends. CDR1 SGHRS and CDR2 YFSETQ come from the germline V gene. The CDR3 bases are TGCGCCAGCAGCGGGGGGGGGCCCCAAGAGACCCAGTACTTC. This encodes CASSGGGPQETQYF.

J is TRBJ1-5 and V is TRBV6-2 or TRBV6-3; D may be TRBD1 (6 bases). V was clipped by 5 bases and J by 7 bases, with 9 bases between them. CDR3 size: 12 residues. Per germline, CDR1 MNHEY and CDR2 SVGEGT. The CDR3 bases are TGTGCCAGCAGTCCACAGGGACAGCCCCAGCATTTT. It translates to CASSPQGQPQHF.

This chain joins TRBV6-1 and TRBJ1-2; D is unclear. V lost 1 base to trimming and J lost 2 bases, with 8 bases between them. The CDR3 contains 14 residues. The V gene's germline CDR1 is MNHNS and CDR2 SASEGT. Here the CDR3 reads CASSEEGRNYGYTF. The CDR3 coding sequence is TGTGCCAGCAGTGAAGAGGGTAGAAACTATGGCTACACCTTC.